A single sample is the source of the 7 T cell receptor beta chains below, sequenced in a study of glioma-infiltrating T cells after dendritic cell vaccination. Time point defined: after dendritic cell vaccination, including at tumor progression/relapse. Here immunoSEQ multiplex PCR was the method, and the copy in TCRdb shows in-frame clones only, minus some. The profile shows about 50,000 clones, about 91% of them singletons. The sample in question was blood, obtained after dendritic cell vaccination. The receptors were sampled from a human donor with glioblastoma.

V and J are TRBV6-5 and TRBJ2-1; D is undetermined. Trimming shortened V by 5 bases and J by 2 bases, and 7 bases separated the two germline ends. The germline gives CDR1 MNHEY, CDR2 SVGAGI. The CDR3 sequence is 13 residues long. The CDR3 spells CASSLGAYNEQFF. For the CDR3, the DNA is TGTGCCAGCAGTCTCGGAGCCTACAATGAGCAGTTCTTC.

This chain uses TRBV6-6 with TRBJ1-5; possibly TRBD1 for D (5 bases). This CDR3 is built from 14 residues. Trimming removed 2 bases from V and 7 bases from J, with 12 bases in between. The germline V gene encodes CDR1 MNHNY and CDR2 SVGAGI (reference sequence). CDR3: CASSYTGVGQPQHF. The CDR3 DNA reads as TGTGCCAGCAGTTACACGGGGGTAGGCCAGCCCCAGCATTTT.

The chain joins TRBV27 to TRBJ2-3; TRBD1 might be the D (5 bases). Per the germline V gene, CDR1 is MNHEY and CDR2 is SMNVEV (reference sequence). Trimming shortened V by 1 base and J by 7 bases, and 9 bases separated the two germline ends. This CDR3 comprises 13 residues. The CDR3 DNA is TGTGCCAGCAGTTTATTCGGACAATATACGCAGTATTTT. Its translation is CASSLFGQYTQYF.

V usage is TRBV19 and J usage is TRBJ1-2; D perhaps matches TRBD1 (6 bases). CDR1 and CDR2 from the germline V gene are LNHDA and SQIVND (reference sequence). Trimming left V 8 bases short and J 2 bases short, with 15 bases between. This CDR3 contains 14 residues. This CDR3 reads CASEATGDNYGYTF. CDR3 nucleotide sequence: TGTGCCAGTGAGGCGACAGGAGACAACTATGGCTACACCTTC.

This chain joins TRBV7-2 and TRBJ2-2; 12 nucleotides line up with TRBD2. The trim removed 7 bases at V and 4 bases at J, leaving 1 base unmatched. The CDR3 consists of 14 residues. Germline V gene sequence: CDR1 SGHTA, CDR2 FQGNSA. The chain's CDR3 is CASKLAGGTGELFF. For the CDR3, the DNA is TGTGCCAGCAAACTAGCGGGAGGCACCGGGGAGCTGTTTTTT.

The genes are TRBV10-3 and TRBJ2-7; D might be TRBD1 (7 bases). Germline V CDR1 and CDR2: ENHRY, SYGVKD. The CDR3 has 15 amino acids. V was clipped by 0 bases and J by 4 bases, with 13 bases between them. CDR3 protein: CAISESRQGGYEQYF. The CDR3 nucleotides are TGTGCCATCAGTGAGTCCCGGCAGGGGGGATACGAGCAGTACTTC.

This chain links TRBV21-1 with TRBJ2-1; the table's D call, TRBD1, has no DNA check behind it. TRBV21-1 is reported as a pseudogene. The CDR3 extends over 13 amino acids. The CDR3 DNA reads as TGTGCCAGAAAAGGGACAGACTACAATGAGCAGTTCTTC. Residues: CARKGTDYNEQFF.